Below, 4 T cell receptor beta chains from the same sample are listed, as sequenced in a study of T-cell reconstitution after alpha-beta-depleted transplantation in children. The library targeted TCRbeta and was prepared with unique molecular identifiers. TCRdb processed the PCR reads anew with MiXCR; each CDR3 protein has one entry. The repertoire includes almost 500,000 distinct CDR3 sequences, more than 9% of them detected once, and about 2.1% sits in the top ten. Sequencing used PBMCs, obtained before TCRalphabeta/CD19-depleted stem cell transplant. The receptors were sampled from a child aged 2-15 years with inherited bone marrow failure, due to receive a stem cell transplant.

Of note for this clonotype: A much bigger clone sits one base away, suggesting this may be a read error. CDR3 in amino acids: CSASHPSAFRNTEAFF. Here the CDR3 DNA reads TGCAGTGCTAGCCACCCATCGGCCTTCCGGAACACTGAAGCTTTCTTT. The chain combines TRBV20-1 with TRBJ1-1; D ambiguous. This CDR3 region has 16 residues. The germline V gene encodes CDR1 DFQATT and CDR2 SNEGSKA (reference sequence). Trimming shortened V by 3 bases and J by 1 base, and 18 bases separated the two germline ends.

There are many counts of this clonotype. The chain has TRBV24-1 and TRBJ2-3; maybe TRBD1 (5 bases). Germline V gene data show CDR1 as KGHDR and CDR2 as SFDVKD. The CDR3 loop spans 14 amino acids. V was shortened by 2 bases and J by 4 bases, with 9 bases between the two germline ends. This chain's CDR3 is CATSDSDSPDTQYF. DNA for the CDR3: TGTGCCACCAGTGATTCCGACAGTCCAGATACGCAGTATTTT.

The chain recombines TRBV3-1 with TRBJ2-2; tentatively, D is TRBD2 (5 bases). Germline assignment: CDR1 LGHDT and CDR2 YNNKEL (reference sequence). The CDR3 totals 19 residues. The V end was cut by 8 bases, the J end by 7 bases, with 32 bases between. CDR3: CASGSSRQVSPVRDGELFF. The CDR3 DNA follows: TGTGCCAGCGGGTCAAGCCGTCAAGTAAGCCCCGTTCGGGACGGGGAGCTGTTTTTT.

This clonotype was seen many times. The J gene is TRBJ2-7, the V gene TRBV27; no firm D call. The germline gives CDR1 MNHEY, CDR2 SMNVEV (reference sequence). The ends were cut back, 2 bases at V and 5 bases at J, with 10 bases in the middle. CDR3 length: 13 amino acids. The CDR3 bases are TGTGCCAGCAGTTTACTCCCATGGCACGAGCAGTACTTC. The encoded protein is CASSLLPWHEQYF.